The 7 T cell receptor beta chains below come from one sample, sequenced in a study of T cells after posttransplantation cyclophosphamide. The method was immunoSEQ multiplex PCR; TCRdb's version includes in-frame clones alone and lacks a portion of them. Found here are roughly 7,500 clones, no singletons; the ten largest cover 5.5% to 7%. A marrow graft followed busulfan-fludarabine conditioning, with cyclophosphamide on days +3 and +4. The sequences come from PBMCs, collected after allogeneic stem cell transplant with posttransplant cyclophosphamide. These receptors were obtained from a young adult male patient who received an allogeneic stem cell transplant from an unrelated donor, was CMV-positive, and had acute and chronic GVHD. Some T cells may be graft donor cells.

This clone was counted ten times or more. Other nucleotide sequences from this sample produce the same CDR3. The chain couples TRBV15 to TRBJ2-5; a weak D match, TRBD2 (5 bases). V shed 2 bases and J shed 4 bases, with 23 bases lying between them. CDR1 and CDR2 from the germline V gene are LNHNV and YYDKDF (reference sequence). CDR3 length: 18 amino acids. CDR3 DNA: TGTGCCACCAGCAGAATTTTGGACTCCGGGTCCCCGCCAGAGACCCAGTACTTC. It encodes CATSRILDSGSPPETQYF.

Ten or more counts support this clone. The rearrangement links TRBV11-2 to TRBJ1-2, with a possible D match to TRBD1 (5 bases). Germline V CDR1 and CDR2: SGHAT, FQNNGV. V gave up 3 bases and J gave up 7 bases, with 18 bases separating them. This CDR3 contains 15 residues. Here the CDR3 DNA reads TGTGCCAGCAGCTTTTTCCGGGGCGGGGAGTCTGGCTACACCTTC. Translated, it gives CASSFFRGGESGYTF.

This clone was recorded many times. The gene calls are TRBV5-1 and TRBJ1-3, with 9 bases fitting TRBD1. V lost 7 bases and J lost 2; bases outside the gene matches: 7. CDR3 length: 15 amino acids. Germline lookup yields CDR1 SGHRS and CDR2 YFSETQ. CDR3 bases: TGCGCCAGCTCGACCGACAGGGGGGCTGGAAACACCATATATTTT. Translating it yields CASSTDRGAGNTIYF.

This clone has a handful of counts. This chain connects TRBV23-1 to TRBJ2-3; 9 positions agree with TRBD1. TRBV23-1 is known as an ORF, though its function is uncertain. J was trimmed by 4 bases and V by 8 bases; bases with no gene match: 13. The CDR3 is made up of 16 amino acids. CDR3 DNA: TGCGCCAGCCCTACCGTGGACAGGGGTTCCTCAGATACGCAGTATTTT. Translated, it gives CASPTVDRGSSDTQYF.

This clone was observed many times. The V gene is TRBV15, the J gene TRBJ1-5; the match to TRBD1 covers 10 bases. Per germline, CDR1 LNHNV and CDR2 YYDKDF (reference sequence). Trimming cost V 4 bases and J 1 base; bases outside gene matches: 19. There are 21 residues in the CDR3. The CDR3 DNA reads as TGTGCCACCAGCACCTCAAAGATGGGAGAACGGGACAGGGGAAGCAATCAGCCCCAGCATTTT. The encoded protein is CATSTSKMGERDRGSNQPQHF.

This clone was counted at least ten times. This sequence joins TRBV14 and TRBJ2-3, with 8 nucleotides matching TRBD2. Per germline, CDR1 SGHDN and CDR2 FVKESK. Trimming took 6 bases from V and 2 from J; bases not matched to a gene: 10. This CDR3 is built from 16 residues. The CDR3 nucleotides are TGTGCCAGCAGTCGACGACGGGGGGGCGACACAGATACGCAGTATTTT. This gives the protein CASSRRRGGDTDTQYF.

This clone appeared many times. The chain joins TRBV28 to TRBJ1-5; D ambiguous. Germline lookup yields CDR1 MDHEN and CDR2 SYDVKM. The CDR3 spans 15 residues. The V end lost 2 bases, the J end lost 4 bases, and 12 bases lay between the germline ends. CDR3 sequence: CASSLGWQTNQPQHF. For the CDR3, the DNA is TGTGCCAGCAGTTTAGGATGGCAGACAAATCAGCCCCAGCATTTT.